This TCR beta chain came from a study of CD8 T cells in Susac syndrome (dated by TCRdb to the late 2010s). General notes on the study: Of the Susac syndrome patients who were sequenced, more than five had clinically active disease and roughly eight were in clinical remission. The study used repertoire sequencing to test whether antigen drove CD8+ T cell activation and differentiation in Susac syndrome. At the time of blood withdrawal, Susac syndrome patients were either therapy-naive, taking corticosteroids (with some also receiving IVIg), or on IVIg alone.

Points on this clonotype: This clone's antigen is unknown. No much larger clonotype is one base removed from it; base qualities were not supplied.

RNA was extracted with the RNeasy kit and about 0.5 to 1 ug was reverse transcribed using random hexamers. The immunoSEQ multiplex PCR assay, covering 54 Vbeta and 13 Jbeta segments, was used to amplify TCR beta CDR3 regions. PCR amplification bias was corrected using a synthetic template baseline for primer optimization and computational correction. The original methods were these. Reads were annotated to V, D and J genes per IMGT and analyzed with immunoSEQ Analyzer, keeping only productive sequences. To calculate clonality, Shannon entropy was normalized by log2 of the number of productive unique sequences and then subtracted from one. For each patient and control, public and private clones were evaluated among the 100 most prevalent clones. Clones were defined as Susac-specific when absent from the healthy and MS cohorts, from some 1,100 published viral clones and from other ImmuneACCESS disease sequences. TCRdb's own reprocessing of the public reads used fastp at Q25 and MiXCR and kept productive beta chains. CDR3 protein duplicates are merged, each entry listing the most common genes and DNA. TCRdb's processing, not the study's, gives the V and J calls here. Present in this sample are under 200,000 distinct CDR3 sequences, roughly nine tenths of which were seen just once. The ten largest clonotypes hold 0.075% to 0.095% of the sample.

Points the paper makes about the study in general: The number of individuals in the TCR sequencing and HLA analysis was acknowledged as relatively small. The CD4+ T cell repertoire of patients with Susac syndrome showed no detectable clonal expansion.

Peripheral blood CD8+ and CD4+ T cells from healthy donors, Susac syndrome patients and multiple sclerosis patients were profiled by high-throughput TCR beta sequencing. The Susac syndrome patients fulfilled recently defined diagnostic criteria for definite or probable disease. Bulk CD8+ and CD4+ T cells were purified magnetically by negative isolation, whereas CD8+ TEMRA cells were enriched by FACS. Blood was collected in EDTA tubes and processed within 24 hours, with PBMCs isolated through density gradient centrifugation. PBMCs intended for TCR sequencing were cryopreserved in liquid nitrogen and were subsequently thawed in a 37 degrees C water bath. The sorted or isolated CD4+, CD8+ and CD8+ TEMRA cells had a purity of 90% or higher. This clonotype originated in a human donor with Susac syndrome. What was sequenced was CD4+ T cells from PBMCs.

The CDR3 protein is CSARDVTSGSVYEQYF. The nucleotides read TGCAGTGCTAGAGATGTAACTAGCGGGAGTGTTTACGAGCAGTACTTC. The V and J genes are TRBV20-1 and TRBJ2-7; 11 middle bases align to TRBD2. V is trimmed back by 0 bases and J by 4 bases, and the junction contains 8 bases that no gene match accounts for. The CDR3 measures 16 amino acids from cysteine to phenylalanine. The read is trimmed to its CDR3 DNA, 48 bases read in frame from base 1. Reading the germline V gene (reference sequence) gives CDR1 DFQATT and CDR2 SNEGSKA.